This note documents a single T cell receptor (beta chain) sequence. The antigen is undetermined. The data were produced by immunoSEQ multiplex PCR, yet TCRdb's version contains in-frame clones alone and is incomplete. The sample contains about 800,000 clones, 90% to 98% of which appear only once. CD45RO-negative, CCR7-positively selected cells formed the naive CD8 fraction, excluding terminally differentiated effector memory CD45RA+ cells. Every one of the donors was a Caucasian adult that lived in Nashville, Tennessee. These data come from a study of shared clonotypes between healthy human individuals. With 5 bases removed from V and 9 bases from J, the gap between germline ends came to 19 bases. This CDR3 has 14 amino acids. Germline CDR1 reads SEHNR; CDR2 reads FQNEAQ (reference sequence). Study-level points and caveats: It was observed that roughly 4.8% of naive CD4 clonotypes were shared across several donors. Rarefaction demonstrated incomplete sorted-subset sequencing despite large depth.

The chain couples TRBV7-9 to TRBJ2-5, with D possibly TRBD1 on 6 matching bases. The sequenced material came from naive CD8+ T cells sorted from blood. This TCR was sampled from a man in his thirties or forties in good health. CDR3 DNA sequence: TGTGCCAGCAGCACTCCTTTGGTCCCAGGGGCCCAGTACTTC. This sequence encodes CASSTPLVPGAQYF. Filled out from reference TRBV7-9 and TRBJ2-5, the complete variable domain reads DTGVSQNPRHKITKRGQNVTFRCDPISEHNRLYWYRQTLGQGPEFLTYFQNEAQLEKSRLLSDRFSAERPKGSFSTLEIQRTEQGDSAMYLCASSTPLVPGAQYFGPGTRLLVL.